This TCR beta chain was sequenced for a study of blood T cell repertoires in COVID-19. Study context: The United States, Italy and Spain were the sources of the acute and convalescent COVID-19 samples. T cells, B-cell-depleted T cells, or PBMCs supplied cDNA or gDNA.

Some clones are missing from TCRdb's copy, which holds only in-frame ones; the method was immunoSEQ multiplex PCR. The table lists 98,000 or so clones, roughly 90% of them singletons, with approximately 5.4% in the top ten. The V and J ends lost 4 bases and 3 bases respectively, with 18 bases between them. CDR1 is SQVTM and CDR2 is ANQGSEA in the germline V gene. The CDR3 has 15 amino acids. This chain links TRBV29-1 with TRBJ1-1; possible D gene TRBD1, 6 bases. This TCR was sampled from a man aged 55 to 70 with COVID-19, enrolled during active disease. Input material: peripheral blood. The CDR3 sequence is CSVAQPRNRDTEAFF. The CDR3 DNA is TGCAGCGTTGCCCAACCCCGCAACAGGGACACTGAAGCTTTCTTT.